This TCR beta chain was obtained from a study of blood T cell repertoires in COVID-19. On the study more broadly: The study drew acute and convalescent COVID-19 samples from the United States, Italy and Spain. T cells, B-cell-depleted T cells, or PBMCs provided the cDNA or gDNA that served as material.

Authors' data handling: Estimates of nucleated cell counts were drawn from the amplification of reference gene primers. The method was immunoSEQ multiplex PCR; TCRdb's version includes in-frame clones alone and lacks a portion of them. V and J calls plus clone size are reproduced from that table; the DNA served to infer D and trimming. The sample yields roughly 410,000 clones, around 89% seen once. Germline CDR1 SGHTA, CDR2 FQGNSA. V lost 1 base and J lost 0, with 7 bases in between. This CDR3 has 15 amino acids. Those enrolled in Seattle joined during active infection and were followed longitudinally afterward. A remark on this clone: At the DNA level, this CDR3 is encoded by other sequences in the same sample as well.

V usage is TRBV7-2 and J usage is TRBJ1-5; TRBD1 might be the D (6 bases). The material sequenced was peripheral blood. The TCR originated in a woman in her 40s with COVID-19, enrolled during active disease. CDR3 protein: CASSLGGPSNQPQHF. The CDR3 region has the DNA TGTGCCAGCAGCTTAGGGGGGCCTAGCAATCAGCCCCAGCATTTT.